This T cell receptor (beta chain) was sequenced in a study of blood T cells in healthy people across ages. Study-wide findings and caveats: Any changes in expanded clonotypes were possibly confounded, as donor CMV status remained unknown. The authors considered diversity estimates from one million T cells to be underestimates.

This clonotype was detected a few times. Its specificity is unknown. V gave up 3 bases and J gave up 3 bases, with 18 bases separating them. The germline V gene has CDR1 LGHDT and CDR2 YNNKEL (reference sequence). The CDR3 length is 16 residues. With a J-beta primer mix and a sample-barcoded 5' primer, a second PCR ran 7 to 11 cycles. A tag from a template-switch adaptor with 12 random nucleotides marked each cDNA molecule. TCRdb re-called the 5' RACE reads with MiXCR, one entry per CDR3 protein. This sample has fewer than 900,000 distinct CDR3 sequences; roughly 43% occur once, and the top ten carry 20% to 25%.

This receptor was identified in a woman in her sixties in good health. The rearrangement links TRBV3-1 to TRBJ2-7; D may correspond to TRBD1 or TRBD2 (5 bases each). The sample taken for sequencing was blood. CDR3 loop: CASSHVSRTLDYEQYF. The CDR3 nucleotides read TGTGCCAGCAGCCATGTCTCTCGGACACTAGACTACGAGCAGTACTTC.